The clone carrying this TCR beta chain was picked up many times. Its target is unknown. Time point defined: sample taken at primary tumor resection. Sequencing was performed on whole RNA extracted from tumor and nontumor lung tissue, or from frozen PBMC, and the material was left unsorted. The donor group consisted of 72 patients who had untreated, early-stage non-small cell lung cancer. This record comes from a study of spatial heterogeneity in lung cancer. Study-wide context: Consistently, beta-chain sequences turned up in larger numbers than alpha-chain sequences did. Study-level results: Ubiquitous expanded tumor TCRs surfaced in blood more at resection than they did at follow-up.

Germline values: CDR1 MNHNS, CDR2 SASEGT. This CDR3 comprises 15 residues. V was pared by 2 bases and J by 4 bases, with 2 bases of the junction left unmatched. One entry per CDR3 protein results from TCRdb running MiXCR on the 5' RACE reads. In the table there are roughly 23,000 distinct CDR3 sequences, around 4.7% of which are singletons. The sample was PBMCs, taken at surgery. The chain is built from TRBV6-1 and TRBJ2-3; 11 bases are shared with TRBD2. The receptor comes from a male donor with early-stage non-small cell lung cancer. The DNA of the CDR3 is TGTGCCAGCAGTGAAATAGCGGGGGGGGCAGATACGCAGTATTTT. Translation: CASSEIAGGADTQYF.